Following are 9 T cell receptor beta chains from one sample sequenced in a study of cytomegalovirus exposure and HLA in healthy donors. The PCR ran on 60 Vbeta and 13 Jbeta primers. TCRdb's copy holds only in-frame clones and misses some; the assay was immunoSEQ multiplex PCR. The repertoire includes about 140,000 clones, about 80% of them detected once, and about 5% sits in the top ten. The sequenced sample was PBMCs. The source of these receptors is a male donor in good health and CMV-seronegative.

The CDR3 DNA sequence: TGTGCCAGCAGCTTAGATCAGGGGGCGAATTCACCCCTCCACTTT. The encoded protein is CASSLDQGANSPLHF. The chain has TRBV7-2 and TRBJ1-6, with TRBD1 matching 8 bases. Losses at the gene ends were 1 base for V and 7 bases for J; bases not matched to a gene: 3. There are 15 residues in the CDR3. Germline V gene sequence: CDR1 SGHTA, CDR2 FQGNSA.

The rearrangement joins TRBV9 to TRBJ1-2; D possibly corresponds to TRBD1 (5 bases). Between the trimmed V and J ends, which lost 8 bases and 7 bases, there was a span of 21 bases. Per the germline V gene, CDR1 is SGDLS and CDR2 is YYNGEE. There are 14 residues in the CDR3. CDR3 sequence reads: CARGWRRDFLGYTF. The CDR3, as DNA: TGTGCCAGGGGCTGGAGACGGGACTTTCTTGGCTACACCTTC.

The rearrangement links TRBV14 to TRBJ1-2; D may be TRBD1 (5 bases). Germline assignment: CDR1 SGHDN and CDR2 FVKESK. CDR3 length: 15 residues. V was pared by 0 bases and J by 0 bases, with 8 bases between. CDR3 sequence (DNA): TGTGCCAGCAGCCAAGAATGGACACCTAACTATGGCTACACCTTC. It codes for CASSQEWTPNYGYTF.

A few counts support this clone. The CDR3 is CASSLAGNYEQYF. In DNA, the CDR3 is TGTGCCAGCAGCCTAGCGGGGAACTACGAGCAGTACTTC. This chain connects TRBV6-5 to TRBJ2-7, with 9 bases fitting TRBD2. The V segment lost 6 bases and the J segment 3 bases; nucleotides outside the gene matches: 3. Germline V gene sequence: CDR1 MNHEY, CDR2 SVGAGI. The CDR3 runs to 13 residues.

The chain couples TRBV5-4 to TRBJ2-3; 8 nucleotides agree with TRBD2. J lost 1 base, V lost 2 bases, and 3 bases had no gene match. CDR1 and CDR2 (germline): SGHNT, YYREEE (reference sequence). The length of the CDR3 is 15 residues. CDR3 bases: TGTGCCAGCAGCTTAGCGGGGGAGGGCACAGATACGCAGTATTTT. Its protein product is CASSLAGEGTDTQYF.

The V and J genes are TRBV5-6 and TRBJ1-2; D is uncertain. The germline V gene encodes CDR1 SGHDT and CDR2 YYEEEE. V dropped 3 bases and J dropped 4 bases, with 4 bases sitting between them. The CDR3 has 11 residues. The chain's CDR3 is CASSYSYGYTF. The CDR3, as DNA: TGTGCCAGCAGCTATAGCTATGGCTACACCTTC. Complete variable domain (other parts from reference TRBV5-6 and TRBJ1-2): DAGVTQSPTHLIKTRGQQVTLRCSPKSGHDTVSWYQQALGQGPQFIFQYYEEEERQRGNFPDRFSGHQFPNYSSELNVNALLLGDSALYLCASSYSYGYTFGSGTRLTVV.

The gene calls are TRBV2 and TRBJ2-7; D may be TRBD2 (6 bases). The CDR3 sequence is 13 residues long. Germline V CDR1 and CDR2: SNHLY, FYNNEI. V was trimmed by 3 bases and J by 9 bases, leaving 15 bases between them. As DNA, the CDR3 is TGTGCCAGCAGTGAGCAAGGCTGGCGGGGGCAGTACTTC. Its translation: CASSEQGWRGQYF.

CDR3 DNA sequence: TGTGCCAGCTCATCGAGGACTGTGGAGCAGTACTTC. As protein: CASSSRTVEQYF. This sequence joins TRBV18 and TRBJ2-7, with D possibly matching TRBD2 (5 bases). Germline CDR1 is KGHSH and CDR2 is LQKENI. Trimming left V 5 bases short and J 7 bases short, with 12 bases between. The CDR3 has 12 amino acids.

The J gene is TRBJ1-1, the V gene TRBV5-1; 7 bases fit TRBD1. J was trimmed by 0 bases and V by 4 bases; bases with no gene match: 9. The germline V gene has CDR1 SGHRS and CDR2 YFSETQ. The CDR3 totals 16 residues. The CDR3 reads CASSPGGQCMNTEAFF. The CDR3 nucleotides are TGCGCCAGCAGCCCCGGGGGACAGTGCATGAACACTGAAGCTTTCTTT. Complete variable domain (other parts from reference TRBV5-1 and TRBJ1-1): KAGVTQTPRYLIKTRGQQVTLSCSPISGHRSVSWYQQTPGQGLQFLFEYFSETQRNKGNFPGRFSGRQFSNSRSEMNVSTLELGDSALYLCASSPGGQCMNTEAFFGQGTRLTVV.